These 5 T cell receptor beta chains came from one sample sequenced in a study of cytomegalovirus exposure and HLA in healthy donors. It was with 60 Vbeta and 13 Jbeta primers that the PCR ran. TCRdb's table, derived via immunoSEQ multiplex PCR, lists solely in-frame clones and lacks some. The repertoire consists of 150,000 to 200,000 clones, with 70% occurring once and the leading ten covering 4% to 5%. The specimen sequenced was PBMCs. Every receptor here comes from a man aged 18 to 30 in good health and CMV-seropositive.

CDR3 region: CASSSPGGNARDTQYF. For the CDR3, the DNA is TGTGCCAGTAGTTCCCCAGGGGGTAATGCTAGAGATACGCAGTATTTT. The chain has TRBV19 and TRBJ2-3, with 7 nucleotides matching TRBD1. The CDR3 contains 16 residues. V gave up 5 bases and J gave up 5 bases; unmatched junction bases: 13. From germline, CDR1 is LNHDA and CDR2 SQIVND (reference sequence).

The chain carries TRBV6-1 and TRBJ1-1; no clear D gene. The V end was cut by 6 bases, the J end by 2 bases, with 13 bases between. Germline V gives CDR1 MNHNS, CDR2 SASEGT. CDR3 length equals 14 residues. CDR3 protein: CASRQLIKNTEAFF. The CDR3 region has the DNA TGTGCCAGCAGGCAACTTATAAAAAACACTGAAGCTTTCTTT.

The rearrangement links TRBV2 to TRBJ2-1; 10 nucleotides match TRBD2. The CDR3 runs to 16 residues. Germline V CDR1 and CDR2: SNHLY, FYNNEI. Trimming took 7 bases from V and 9 from J; bases not matched to a gene: 15. CDR3: CASTAGLAGAPSEQFF. CDR3 DNA: TGTGCCAGCACCGCGGGGCTAGCGGGGGCCCCGAGTGAGCAGTTCTTC.

This clone was counted once. The chain joins TRBV2 to TRBJ2-2; maybe TRBD2 (6 bases). Looked up from germline, CDR1 is SNHLY and CDR2 is FYNNEI. With 7 bases removed from V and 7 bases from J, the gap between germline ends came to 13 bases. The CDR3 sequence is 13 residues long. CDR3 DNA: TGTGCCAGCATTACGGGAGAGGACGGGGAGCTGTTTTTT. Protein product: CASITGEDGELFF.

This clone has just one count. The chain links TRBV7-6 to TRBJ1-4; D uncertain. The germline gives CDR1 SGHVS, CDR2 FNYEAQ. The germline V and J ends were trimmed by 2 bases and 6 bases, with 4 bases remaining between them. The CDR3 extends over 12 amino acids. CDR3 loop: CASSLLDEKLFF. The DNA for the CDR3 is TGTGCCAGCAGCTTACTTGATGAAAAACTGTTTTTT.